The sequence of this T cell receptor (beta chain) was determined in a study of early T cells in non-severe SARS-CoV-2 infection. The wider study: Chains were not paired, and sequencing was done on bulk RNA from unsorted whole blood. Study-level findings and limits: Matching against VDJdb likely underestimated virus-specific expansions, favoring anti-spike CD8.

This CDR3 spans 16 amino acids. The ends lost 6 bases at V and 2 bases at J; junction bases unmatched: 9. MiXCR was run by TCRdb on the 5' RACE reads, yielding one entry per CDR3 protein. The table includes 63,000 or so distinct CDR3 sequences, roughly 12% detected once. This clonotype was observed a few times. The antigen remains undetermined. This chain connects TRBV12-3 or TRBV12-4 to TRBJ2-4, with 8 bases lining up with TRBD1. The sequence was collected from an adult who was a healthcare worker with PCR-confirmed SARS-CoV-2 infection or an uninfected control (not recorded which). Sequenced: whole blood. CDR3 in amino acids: CASSHQGTGPKNIQYF. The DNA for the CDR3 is TGTGCCAGCAGCCATCAAGGGACAGGTCCCAAAAACATTCAGTACTTC.